This T cell receptor beta chain comes out of a study of cytomegalovirus exposure and HLA in healthy donors. The PCR employed 60 Vbeta primers together with 13 Jbeta primers. The table came from immunoSEQ multiplex PCR; TCRdb's copy has only in-frame clones and leaves some out. The table lists 130,000 to 150,000 clones, 73% of them singletons. Germline V gene data show CDR1 as SGHRS and CDR2 as YFSETQ. This CDR3 spans 15 amino acids. With 4 bases clipped from V and 3 bases from J, the junction kept 10 bases outside the gene matches. No CMV serostatus entry exists for this donor. This TCR derives from a human donor in good health. The rearrangement uses TRBV5-1 and TRBJ2-7; 7 nucleotides align to TRBD1. The sequencing input was PBMCs. The DNA of the CDR3 is TGCGCCAGCAGCCCGGCGCAGGGGGTATTCTACGAGCAGTACTTC. Encoded protein: CASSPAQGVFYEQYF.